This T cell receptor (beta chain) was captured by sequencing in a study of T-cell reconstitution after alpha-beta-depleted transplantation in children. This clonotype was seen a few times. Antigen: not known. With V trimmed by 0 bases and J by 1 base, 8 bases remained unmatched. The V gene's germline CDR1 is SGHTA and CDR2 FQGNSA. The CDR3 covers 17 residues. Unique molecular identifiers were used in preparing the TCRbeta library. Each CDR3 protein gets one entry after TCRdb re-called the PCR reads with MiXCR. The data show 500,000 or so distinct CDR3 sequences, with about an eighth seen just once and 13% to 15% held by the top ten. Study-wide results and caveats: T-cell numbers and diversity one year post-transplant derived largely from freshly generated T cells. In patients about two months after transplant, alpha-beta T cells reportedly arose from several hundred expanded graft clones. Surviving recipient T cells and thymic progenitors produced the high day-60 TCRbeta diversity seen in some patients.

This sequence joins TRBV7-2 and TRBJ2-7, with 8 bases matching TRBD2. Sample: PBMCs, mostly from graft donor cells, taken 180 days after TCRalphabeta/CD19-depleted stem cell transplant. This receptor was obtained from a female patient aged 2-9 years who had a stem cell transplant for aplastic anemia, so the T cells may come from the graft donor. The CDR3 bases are TGTGCCAGCAGCTTAGCCCCGGCAGTAGCGGGATCCTACGAGCAGTACTTC. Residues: CASSLAPAVAGSYEQYF.